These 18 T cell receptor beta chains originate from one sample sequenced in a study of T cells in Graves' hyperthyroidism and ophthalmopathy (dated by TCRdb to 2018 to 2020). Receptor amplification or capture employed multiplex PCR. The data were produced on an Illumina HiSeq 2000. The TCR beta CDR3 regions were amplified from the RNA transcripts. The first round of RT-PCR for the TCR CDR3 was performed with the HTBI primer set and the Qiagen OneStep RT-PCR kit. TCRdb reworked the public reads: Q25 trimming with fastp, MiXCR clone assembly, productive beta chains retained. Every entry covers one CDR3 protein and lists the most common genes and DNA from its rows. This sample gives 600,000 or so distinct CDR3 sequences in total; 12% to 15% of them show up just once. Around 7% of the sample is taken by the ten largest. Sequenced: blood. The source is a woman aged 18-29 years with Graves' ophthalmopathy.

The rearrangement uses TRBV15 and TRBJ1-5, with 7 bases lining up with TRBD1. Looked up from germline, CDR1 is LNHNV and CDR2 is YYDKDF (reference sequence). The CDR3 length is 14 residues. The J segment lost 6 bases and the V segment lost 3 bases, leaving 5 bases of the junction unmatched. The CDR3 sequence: CATSSGTEAQPQHF. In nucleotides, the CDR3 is TGTGCCACCAGCAGTGGGACAGAAGCTCAGCCCCAGCATTTT.

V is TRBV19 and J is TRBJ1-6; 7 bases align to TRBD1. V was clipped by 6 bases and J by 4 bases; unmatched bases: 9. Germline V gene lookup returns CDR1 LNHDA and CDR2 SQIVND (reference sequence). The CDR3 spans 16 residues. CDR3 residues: CASRGGGTDYNSPLHF. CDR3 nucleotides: TGTGCCAGTAGAGGTGGCGGGACAGATTATAATTCACCCCTCCACTTT.

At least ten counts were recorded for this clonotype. Here the CDR3 reads CASSLSSEQFF. The CDR3 coding sequence is TGTGCCAGCAGTTTAAGCAGTGAGCAGTTCTTC. The chain has TRBV28 and TRBJ2-1; unclear D gene. This CDR3 spans 11 amino acids. Trimming cost V 2 bases and J 9 bases, with 5 bases left between them. Germline lookup yields CDR1 MDHEN and CDR2 SYDVKM.

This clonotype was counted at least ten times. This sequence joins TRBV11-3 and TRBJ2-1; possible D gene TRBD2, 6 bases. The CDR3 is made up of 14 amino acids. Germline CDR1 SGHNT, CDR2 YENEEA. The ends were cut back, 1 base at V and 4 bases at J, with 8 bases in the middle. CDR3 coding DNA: TGTGCCAGCAGCTTAGCGGAGGGATACAATGAGCAGTTCTTC. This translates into CASSLAEGYNEQFF.

The CDR3 nucleotides read TGTGCCAGCAGCCCCCGGACTAGTTGGTCGGGCACAGATACGCAGTATTTT. Amino acid sequence: CASSPRTSWSGTDTQYF. The chain carries TRBV14 and TRBJ2-3; 7 positions agree with TRBD2. The ends lost 4 bases at V and 1 base at J; junction bases unmatched: 11. CDR3 length: 17 amino acids. Germline V lookup: CDR1 SGHDN, CDR2 FVKESK.

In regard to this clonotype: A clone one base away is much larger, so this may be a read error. CDR3 loop: CAIGGRFDQPQHF. CDR3 in DNA: TGTGCCATCGGAGGACGGTTCGATCAGCCCCAGCATTTT. The J gene is TRBJ1-5, the V gene TRBV10-3; the D is unclear. The CDR3 is 13 amino acids. The germline gives CDR1 ENHRY, CDR2 SYGVKD. Trimming shortened V by 8 bases and J by 5 bases, and 13 bases separated the two germline ends.

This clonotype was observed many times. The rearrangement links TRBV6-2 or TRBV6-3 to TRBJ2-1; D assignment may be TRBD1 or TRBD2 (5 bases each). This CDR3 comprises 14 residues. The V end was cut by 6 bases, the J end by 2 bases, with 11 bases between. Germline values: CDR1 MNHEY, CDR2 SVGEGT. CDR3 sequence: CASSRDPAYNEQFF. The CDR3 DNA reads TGTGCCAGCAGCAGGGACCCCGCCTACAATGAGCAGTTCTTC.

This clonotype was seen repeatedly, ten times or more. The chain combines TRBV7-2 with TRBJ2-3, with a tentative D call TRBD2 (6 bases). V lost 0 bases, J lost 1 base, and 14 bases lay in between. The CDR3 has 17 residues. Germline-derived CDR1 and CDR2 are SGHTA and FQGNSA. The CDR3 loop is CASSLAASRGGTDTQYF. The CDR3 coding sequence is TGTGCCAGCAGCTTAGCCGCGAGTCGCGGGGGCACAGATACGCAGTATTTT.

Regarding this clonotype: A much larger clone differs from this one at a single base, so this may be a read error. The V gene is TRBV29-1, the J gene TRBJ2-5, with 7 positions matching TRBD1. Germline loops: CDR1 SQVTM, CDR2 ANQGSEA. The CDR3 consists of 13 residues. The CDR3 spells CSADGPGGETQHF. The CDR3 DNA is TGCAGCGCCGACGGCCCAGGGGGTGAGACCCAGCACTTC. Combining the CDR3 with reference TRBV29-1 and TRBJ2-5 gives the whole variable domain SAVISQKPSRDICQRGTSLTIQCQVDSQVTMMFWYRQQPGQSLTLIATANQGSEATYESGFVIDKFPISRPNLTFSTLTVSNMSPEDSSIYLCSADGPGGETQHFGPGTRLLVL.

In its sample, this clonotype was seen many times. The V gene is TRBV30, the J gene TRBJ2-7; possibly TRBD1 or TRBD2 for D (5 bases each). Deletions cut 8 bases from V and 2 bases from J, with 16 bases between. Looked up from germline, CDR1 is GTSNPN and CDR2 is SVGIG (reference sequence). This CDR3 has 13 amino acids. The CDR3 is CALQGRATYEQYF. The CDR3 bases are TGTGCCCTCCAGGGACGGGCAACCTACGAGCAGTACTTC.

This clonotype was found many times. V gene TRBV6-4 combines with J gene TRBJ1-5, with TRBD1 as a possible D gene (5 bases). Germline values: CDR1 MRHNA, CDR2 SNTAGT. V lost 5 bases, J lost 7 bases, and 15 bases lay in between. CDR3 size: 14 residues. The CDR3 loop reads CASSQHGTHQPQHF. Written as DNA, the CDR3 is TGTGCCAGCAGTCAACACGGGACCCACCAGCCCCAGCATTTT.

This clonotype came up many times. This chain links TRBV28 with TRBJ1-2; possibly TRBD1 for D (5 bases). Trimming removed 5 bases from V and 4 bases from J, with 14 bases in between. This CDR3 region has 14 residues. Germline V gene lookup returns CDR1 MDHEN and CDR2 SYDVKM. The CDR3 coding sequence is TGTGCCAGCAGTGGAGACAGTAAATTCTATGGCTACACCTTC. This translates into CASSGDSKFYGYTF.

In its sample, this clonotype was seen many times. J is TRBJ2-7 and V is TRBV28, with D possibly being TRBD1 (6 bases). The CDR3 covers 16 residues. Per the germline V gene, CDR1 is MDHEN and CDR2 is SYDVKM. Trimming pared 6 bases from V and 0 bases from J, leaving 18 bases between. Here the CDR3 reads CASSSWDRGYSYEQYF. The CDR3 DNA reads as TGTGCCAGCAGCTCCTGGGATAGGGGGTACTCCTACGAGCAGTACTTC.

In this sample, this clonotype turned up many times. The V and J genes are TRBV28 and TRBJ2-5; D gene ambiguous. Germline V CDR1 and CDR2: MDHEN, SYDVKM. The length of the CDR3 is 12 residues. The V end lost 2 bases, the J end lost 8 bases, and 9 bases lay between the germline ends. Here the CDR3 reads CASSLRISTQYF. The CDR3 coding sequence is TGTGCCAGCAGTTTAAGGATTTCAACCCAGTACTTC.

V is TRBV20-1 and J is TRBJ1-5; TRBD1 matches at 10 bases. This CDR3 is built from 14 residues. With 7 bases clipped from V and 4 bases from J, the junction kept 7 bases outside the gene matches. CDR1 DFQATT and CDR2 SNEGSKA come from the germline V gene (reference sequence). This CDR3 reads CSVPGTGENQPQHF. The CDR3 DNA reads TGCAGTGTTCCCGGGACAGGGGAAAATCAGCCCCAGCATTTT.

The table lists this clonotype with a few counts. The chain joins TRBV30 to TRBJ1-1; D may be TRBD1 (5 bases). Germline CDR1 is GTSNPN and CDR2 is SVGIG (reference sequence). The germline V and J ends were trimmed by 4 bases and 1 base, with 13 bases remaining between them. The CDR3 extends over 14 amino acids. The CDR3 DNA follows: TGTGCCTGGAACCTCGGGACGGGGAACACTGAAGCTTTCTTT. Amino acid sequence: CAWNLGTGNTEAFF.

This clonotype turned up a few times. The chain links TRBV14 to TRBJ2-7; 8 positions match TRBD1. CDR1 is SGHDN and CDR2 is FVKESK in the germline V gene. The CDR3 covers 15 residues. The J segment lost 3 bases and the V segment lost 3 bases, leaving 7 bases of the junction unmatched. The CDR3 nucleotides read TGTGCCAGCAGCCATCCCGGGACAGGTGTCTACGAGCAGTACTTC. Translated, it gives CASSHPGTGVYEQYF.

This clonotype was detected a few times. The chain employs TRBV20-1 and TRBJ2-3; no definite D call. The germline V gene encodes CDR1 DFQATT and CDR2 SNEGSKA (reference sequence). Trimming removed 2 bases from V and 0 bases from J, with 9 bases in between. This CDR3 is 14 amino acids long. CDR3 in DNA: TGCAGTGCTAGACCCGTCCCTAGCACAGATACGCAGTATTTT. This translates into CSARPVPSTDTQYF.